This T cell receptor (beta chain) was sequenced during a study of immune reconstitution after stem cell transplant in scleroderma. Germline V CDR1 and CDR2: SGHRS, YFSETQ. V was pared by 4 bases and J by 12 bases, with 16 bases between. This CDR3 has 12 amino acids. One entry per CDR3 protein results from TCRdb running MiXCR on the RT-PCR reads. The sample has thousands of distinct CDR3 sequences, around 9.2% seen once. The source of this sequence is a male donor with systemic sclerosis. V is TRBV5-1 and J is TRBJ1-2; possibly TRBD1 for D (5 bases). This material was collected before or after autologous hematopoietic stem cell transplantation (not recorded which). This chain's CDR3 is CASSHPSGFHTF. CDR3 nucleotides: TGCGCCAGCAGCCATCCTTCAGGGTTTCACACCTTC.